The rows below give T cell receptor beta chains drawn from one sample of a study of blood T cell repertoires in COVID-19. The data were produced by immunoSEQ multiplex PCR, yet TCRdb's version contains in-frame clones alone and is incomplete. Among approximately 490,000 clones listed, about 85% were seen once. Sequenced material: PBMCs or T cells enriched from blood (not recorded which). The receptors shown here come from a woman aged 18-29 years who had recovered from COVID-19. The CDR3 runs from the conserved cysteine through the conserved F or W. Each record gives: J gene, clone size, V gene, D gene, CDR3 DNA, CDR3 protein. D genes are given only for firm matches. Clone sizes are given selectively: once, few, many, or a class where the clone is expanded.

j_gene: TRBJ2-5
abundance: -
v_gene: TRBV24-1
d_gene: -
CDR3nt: TGTGCCACCAGTGCTACCCTGGGGGCCGGAGAGACCCAGTACTTC
CDR3aa: CATSATLGAGETQYF

j_gene: TRBJ2-5
abundance: -
v_gene: TRBV10-2
d_gene: TRBD2
CDR3nt: TGCGCCAGCAGGGTCTCGACTAGCGGGGGGGCATATGAGACCCAGTACTTC
CDR3aa: CASRVSTSGGAYETQYF

j_gene: TRBJ2-7
abundance: -
v_gene: TRBV5-4
d_gene: -
CDR3nt: TGTGCCAGCAGCTTGGATTCTAGTACCTACGAGCAGTACTTC
CDR3aa: CASSLDSSTYEQYF

j_gene: TRBJ1-5
abundance: -
v_gene: TRBV19
d_gene: TRBD1
CDR3nt: TGTGCCAGTAGAAAAGGACAGGAACGCTATAGCAATCAGCCCCAGCATTTT
CDR3aa: CASRKGQERYSNQPQHF

j_gene: TRBJ1-3
abundance: -
v_gene: TRBV2
d_gene: TRBD1
CDR3nt: TGTGCCAGCAGTGGACAGGGGACGGGCGGAAACACCATATATTTT
CDR3aa: CASSGQGTGGNTIYF

j_gene: TRBJ1-2
abundance: -
v_gene: TRBV14
d_gene: -
CDR3nt: TGTGCCAGCAGGGCCCCGACAGGCCTCAACTATGGCTACACCTTC
CDR3aa: CASRAPTGLNYGYTF

j_gene: TRBJ2-3
abundance: -
v_gene: TRBV6-5
d_gene: TRBD1
CDR3nt: TGTGCCAGCAGTTCGTCAGAAACAGGGGGAACGCAGTATTTT
CDR3aa: CASSSSETGGTQYF

j_gene: TRBJ1-4
abundance: -
v_gene: TRBV11-2
d_gene: TRBD1
CDR3nt: TGTGCCAGCAGTTTTTTACAGGGGGCAGGTGAAAAACTGTTTTTT
CDR3aa: CASSFLQGAGEKLFF

j_gene: TRBJ2-1
abundance: -
v_gene: TRBV24-1
d_gene: TRBD1
CDR3nt: TGTGCCACCAGTGAGCCGACAGGGGAAGATGGTGAGCAGTTCTTC
CDR3aa: CATSEPTGEDGEQFF

j_gene: TRBJ1-2
abundance: once
v_gene: TRBV25-1
d_gene: TRBD1
CDR3nt: TGTGCCAGCAGTCAGGGGGTAGTTGACGGCTACACCTTC
CDR3aa: CASSQGVVDGYTF